The sequence of this T cell receptor (beta chain) was determined in a study of blood T cell repertoires in COVID-19. The wider study: Some COVID-19 samples were acute and others convalescent; all came from the United States, Italy and Spain. PBMCs, B-cell-depleted T cells, or T cells provided the cDNA or gDNA that made up the material.

In the original processing: Nucleated cell counts were estimated from reference gene primer amplification. Libraries were prepared by immunoSEQ multiplex PCR; TCRdb keeps only in-frame clonotypes and omits some of them. Clone size and V and J calls were adopted from that table, with D and trimming inferred from the DNA. The top ten hold roughly 12% of the sample, which has some 30,000 clones, about 87% seen once. Germline V CDR1 and CDR2: SNHLY, FYNNEI. The CDR3 extends over 13 amino acids. Trimming removed 4 bases at V and 8 bases at J, with 14 bases between. The sample consisted of peripheral blood. This TCR was sampled from a human donor in a cohort sampled during active COVID-19. The donor label of this sample is uncertain. The chain combines TRBV2 with TRBJ1-2; D call uncertain. The CDR3 reads CASSAVRTGGYTF. In DNA, the CDR3 is TGTGCCAGCAGTGCGGTCCGAACGGGGGGCTACACCTTC.